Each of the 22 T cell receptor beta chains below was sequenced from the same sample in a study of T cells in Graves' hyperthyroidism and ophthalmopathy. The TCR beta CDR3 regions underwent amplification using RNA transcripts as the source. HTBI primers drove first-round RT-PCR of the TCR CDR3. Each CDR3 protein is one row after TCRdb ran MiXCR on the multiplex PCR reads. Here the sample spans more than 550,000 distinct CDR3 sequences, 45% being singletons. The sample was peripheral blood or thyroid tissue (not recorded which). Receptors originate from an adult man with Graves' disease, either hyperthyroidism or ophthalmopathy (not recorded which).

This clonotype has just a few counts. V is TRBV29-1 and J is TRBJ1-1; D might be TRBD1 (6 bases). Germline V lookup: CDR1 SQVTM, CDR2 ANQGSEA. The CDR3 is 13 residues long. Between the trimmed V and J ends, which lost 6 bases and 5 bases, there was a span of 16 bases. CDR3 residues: CSVPGGIGTEAFF. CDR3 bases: TGCAGCGTCCCCGGGGGCATCGGGACTGAAGCTTTCTTT.

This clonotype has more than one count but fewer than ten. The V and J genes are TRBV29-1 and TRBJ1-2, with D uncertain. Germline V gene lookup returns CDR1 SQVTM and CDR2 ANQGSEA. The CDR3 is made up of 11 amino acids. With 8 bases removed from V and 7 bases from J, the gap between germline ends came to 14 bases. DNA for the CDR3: TGCAGCACCCGTCCAGGAGCTGGCTACACCTTC. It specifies CSTRPGAGYTF.

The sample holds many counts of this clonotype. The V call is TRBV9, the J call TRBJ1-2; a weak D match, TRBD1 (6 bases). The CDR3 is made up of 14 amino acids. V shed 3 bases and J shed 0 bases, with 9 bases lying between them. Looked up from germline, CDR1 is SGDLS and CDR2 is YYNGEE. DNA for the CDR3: TGTGCCAGCAGCGACACAGGGTCTAACTATGGCTACACCTTC. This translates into CASSDTGSNYGYTF.

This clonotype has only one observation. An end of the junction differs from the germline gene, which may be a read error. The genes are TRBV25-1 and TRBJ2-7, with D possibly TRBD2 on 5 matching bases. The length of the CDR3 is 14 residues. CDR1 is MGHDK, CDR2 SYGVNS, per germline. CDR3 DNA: TGTGGCAGCAGTGCTAGAGATCGAGGGTACGAGCAGTACTTC. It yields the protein CGSSARDRGYEQYF.

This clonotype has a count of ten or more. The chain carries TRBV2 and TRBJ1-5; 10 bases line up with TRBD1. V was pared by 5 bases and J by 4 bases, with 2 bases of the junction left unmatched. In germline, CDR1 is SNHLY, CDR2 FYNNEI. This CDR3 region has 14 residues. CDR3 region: CASSSDRGNQPQHF. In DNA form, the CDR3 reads TGTGCCAGCAGTTCGGACAGGGGGAATCAGCCCCAGCATTTT.

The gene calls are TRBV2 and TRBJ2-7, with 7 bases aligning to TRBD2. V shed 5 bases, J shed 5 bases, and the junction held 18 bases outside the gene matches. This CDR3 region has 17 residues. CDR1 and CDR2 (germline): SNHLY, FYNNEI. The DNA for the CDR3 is TGTGCCAGCAGTTATGGAGGTGCGGGAGAGATTCCGCACGAGCAGTACTTC. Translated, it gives CASSYGGAGEIPHEQYF.

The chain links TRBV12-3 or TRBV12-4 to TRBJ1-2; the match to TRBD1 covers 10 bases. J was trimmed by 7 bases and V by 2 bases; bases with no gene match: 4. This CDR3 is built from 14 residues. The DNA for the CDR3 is TGTGCCAGCAGTTTATGGACAGGGGGGTTTGGCTACACCTTC. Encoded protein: CASSLWTGGFGYTF.

The CDR3 DNA sequence: TGTGCCAGCAGTGAATTGTGGGGGGGGGGGACTGAAGCTTTCTTT. Translated: CASSELWGGGTEAFF. The V and J genes are TRBV6-1 and TRBJ1-1; a possible D gene is TRBD1 (5 bases). The V gene's germline CDR1 is MNHNS and CDR2 SASEGT. The CDR3 extends over 15 amino acids. The V and J ends lost 2 bases and 5 bases respectively, with 15 bases between them.

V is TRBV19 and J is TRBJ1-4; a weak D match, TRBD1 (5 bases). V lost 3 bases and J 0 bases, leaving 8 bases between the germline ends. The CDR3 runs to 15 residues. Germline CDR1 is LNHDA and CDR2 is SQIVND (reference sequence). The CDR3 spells CASSIGTTTNEKLFF. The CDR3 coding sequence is TGTGCCAGTAGTATTGGGACGACAACTAATGAAAAACTGTTTTTT. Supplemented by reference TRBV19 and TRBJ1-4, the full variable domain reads DGGITQSPKYLFRKEGQNVTLSCEQNLNHDAMYWYRQDPGQGLRLIYYSQIVNDFQKGDIAEGYSVSREKKESFPLTVTSAQKNPTAFYLCASSIGTTTNEKLFFGSGTQLSVL.

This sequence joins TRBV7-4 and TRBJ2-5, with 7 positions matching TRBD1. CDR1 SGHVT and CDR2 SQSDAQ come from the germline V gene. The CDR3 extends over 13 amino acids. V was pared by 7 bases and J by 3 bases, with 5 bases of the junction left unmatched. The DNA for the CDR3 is TGTGCCAGCAACCCCGGGACAGAAGAGACCCAGTACTTC. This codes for CASNPGTEETQYF.

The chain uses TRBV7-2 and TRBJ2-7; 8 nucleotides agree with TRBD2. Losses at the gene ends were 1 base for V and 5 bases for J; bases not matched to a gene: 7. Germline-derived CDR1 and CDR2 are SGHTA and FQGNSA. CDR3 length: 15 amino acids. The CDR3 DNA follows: TGTGCCAGCAGCTTAGATACGGGAGGGCCCCACGAGCAGTACTTC. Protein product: CASSLDTGGPHEQYF.

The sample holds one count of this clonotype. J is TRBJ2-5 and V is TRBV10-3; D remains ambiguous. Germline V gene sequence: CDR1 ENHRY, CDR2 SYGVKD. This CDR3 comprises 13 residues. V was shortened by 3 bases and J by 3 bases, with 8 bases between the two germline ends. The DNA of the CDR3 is TGTGCCATCAGTGAAACCGCGGAAGAGACCCAGTACTTC. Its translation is CAISETAEETQYF.

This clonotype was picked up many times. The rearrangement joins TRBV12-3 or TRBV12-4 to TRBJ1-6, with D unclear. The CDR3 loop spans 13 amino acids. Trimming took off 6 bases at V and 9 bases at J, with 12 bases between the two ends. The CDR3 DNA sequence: TGTGCCAGCAGCTATGGGAACGTTTCACCCCTCCACTTT. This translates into CASSYGNVSPLHF.

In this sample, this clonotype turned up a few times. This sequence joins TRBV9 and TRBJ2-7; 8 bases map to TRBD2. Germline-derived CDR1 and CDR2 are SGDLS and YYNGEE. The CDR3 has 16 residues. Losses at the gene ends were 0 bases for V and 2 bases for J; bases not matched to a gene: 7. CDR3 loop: CASSVVAGAGAYEQYF. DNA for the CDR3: TGTGCCAGCAGCGTAGTAGCAGGAGCGGGGGCCTACGAGCAGTACTTC. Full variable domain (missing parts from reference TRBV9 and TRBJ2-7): DSGVTQTPKHLITATGQRVTLRCSPRSGDLSVYWYQQSLDQGLQFLIQYYNGEERAKGNILERFSAQQFPDLHSELNLSSLELGDSALYFCASSVVAGAGAYEQYFGPGTRLTVT.

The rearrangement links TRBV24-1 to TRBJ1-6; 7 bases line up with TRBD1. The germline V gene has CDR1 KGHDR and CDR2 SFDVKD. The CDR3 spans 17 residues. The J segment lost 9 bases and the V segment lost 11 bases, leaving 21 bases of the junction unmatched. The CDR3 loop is CASSLRDSREYGSPLHF. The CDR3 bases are TGTGCCAGCAGCCTACGGGACAGCAGGGAGTATGGTTCACCCCTCCACTTT.

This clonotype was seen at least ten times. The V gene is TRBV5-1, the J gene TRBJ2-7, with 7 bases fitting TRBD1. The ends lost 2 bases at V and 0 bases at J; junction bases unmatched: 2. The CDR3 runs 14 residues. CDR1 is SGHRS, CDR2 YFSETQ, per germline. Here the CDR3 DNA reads TGCGCCAGCAGCTTAGGACAGGACTCCTACGAGCAGTACTTC. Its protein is CASSLGQDSYEQYF. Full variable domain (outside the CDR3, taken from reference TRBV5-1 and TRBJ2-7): KAGVTQTPRYLIKTRGQQVTLSCSPISGHRSVSWYQQTPGQGLQFLFEYFSETQRNKGNFPGRFSGRQFSNSRSEMNVSTLELGDSALYLCASSLGQDSYEQYFGPGTRLTVT.

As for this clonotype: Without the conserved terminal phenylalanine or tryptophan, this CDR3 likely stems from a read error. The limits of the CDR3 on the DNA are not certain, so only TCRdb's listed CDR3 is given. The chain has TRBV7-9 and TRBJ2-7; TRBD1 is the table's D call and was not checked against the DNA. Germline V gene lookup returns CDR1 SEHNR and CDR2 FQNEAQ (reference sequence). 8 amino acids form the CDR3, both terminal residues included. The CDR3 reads CASSPRDR.

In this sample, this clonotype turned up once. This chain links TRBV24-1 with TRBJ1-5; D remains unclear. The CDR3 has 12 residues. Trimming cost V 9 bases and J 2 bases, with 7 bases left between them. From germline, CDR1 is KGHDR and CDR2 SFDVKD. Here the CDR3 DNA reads TGTGCCACCGGCGGCCGCAATCAGCCCCAGCATTTT. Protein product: CATGGRNQPQHF.

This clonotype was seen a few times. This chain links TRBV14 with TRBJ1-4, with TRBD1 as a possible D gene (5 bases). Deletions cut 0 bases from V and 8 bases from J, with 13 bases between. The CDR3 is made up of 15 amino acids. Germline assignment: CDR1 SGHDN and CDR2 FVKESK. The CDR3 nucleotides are TGTGCCAGCAGCCAAGATCGTGCAGGGAGGGAAAAACTGTTTTTT. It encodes CASSQDRAGREKLFF.

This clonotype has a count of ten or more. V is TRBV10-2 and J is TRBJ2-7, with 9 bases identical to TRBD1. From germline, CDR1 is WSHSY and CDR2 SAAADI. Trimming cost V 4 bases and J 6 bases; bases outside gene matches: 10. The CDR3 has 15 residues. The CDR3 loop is CASSVSRTGAGEQYF. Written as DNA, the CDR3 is TGCGCCAGCAGTGTTTCTCGGACAGGGGCGGGCGAGCAGTACTTC.

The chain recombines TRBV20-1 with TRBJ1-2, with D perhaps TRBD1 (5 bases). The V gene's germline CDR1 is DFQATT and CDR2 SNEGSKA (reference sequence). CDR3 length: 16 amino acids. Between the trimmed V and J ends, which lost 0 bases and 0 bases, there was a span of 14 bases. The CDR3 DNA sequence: TGCAGTGCTAGAGATCTTCTAAGAGGGGCTAACTATGGCTACACCTTC. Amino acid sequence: CSARDLLRGANYGYTF.

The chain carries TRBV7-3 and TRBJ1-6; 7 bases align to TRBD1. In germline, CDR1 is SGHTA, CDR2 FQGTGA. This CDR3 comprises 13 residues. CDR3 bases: TGTGCTAGAGGGGGGCAGGGGGGCTCACCCCTCCACTTT. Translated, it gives CARGGQGGSPLHF.